The rows below give T cell receptor beta chains drawn from one sample of a study of human T cells and chemical hapten exposure. TCRdb recomputed calls from the RACE reads with MiXCR, one row per CDR3 protein. The sample has some 84,000 distinct CDR3 sequences, roughly 8.5% seen once; the top ten hold just over 2.5%. The input for sequencing was whole blood, taken in connection with sensitization to the hapten diphenylcyclopropenone (DPC). The receptors come from a man aged 35-49 years with alopecia areata. Some clones in this sample may be carry-over from other donors' samples. The CDR3 runs from the conserved cysteine through the conserved F or W. The order of the fields is clone size, V gene, J gene, D gene, CDR3 protein, CDR3 DNA. D genes are given only for firm matches. Not all rows give a size; the values are once, few, many and, for expanded clones, a class.

abundance: -; v_gene: TRBV3-1; j_gene: TRBJ2-1; d_gene: TRBD2; CDR3aa: CASSQPGLGYNEQFF; CDR3nt: TGTGCCAGCAGCCAACCGGGACTAGGATACAATGAGCAGTTCTTC
abundance: many; v_gene: TRBV12-3/TRBV12-4; j_gene: TRBJ1-5; d_gene: -; CDR3aa: CASSQSLQPQHF; CDR3nt: TGTGCCAGCAGCCAAAGTTTGCAGCCCCAGCATTTT
abundance: many; v_gene: TRBV24-1; j_gene: TRBJ2-1; d_gene: TRBD1; CDR3aa: CATSDNRDREYEQFF; CDR3nt: TGTGCCACCAGTGATAACCGGGACAGGGAATACGAGCAGTTCTTC
abundance: many; v_gene: TRBV18; j_gene: TRBJ2-1; d_gene: TRBD2; CDR3aa: CASSPVGLAGGPSYNEQFF; CDR3nt: TGTGCCAGCTCACCGGTGGGACTAGCGGGAGGGCCCTCCTACAATGAGCAGTTCTTC
abundance: many; v_gene: TRBV29-1; j_gene: TRBJ1-4; d_gene: -; CDR3aa: CSARGATTNEKLFF; CDR3nt: TGCAGCGCCCGAGGGGCTACAACTAATGAAAAACTGTTTTTT
abundance: many; v_gene: TRBV12-3/TRBV12-4; j_gene: TRBJ2-5; d_gene: TRBD1; CDR3aa: CASSPRGLEETQYF; CDR3nt: TGTGCCAGCAGTCCCAGGGGGCTGGAGGAGACCCAGTACTTC
abundance: -; v_gene: TRBV28; j_gene: TRBJ2-1; d_gene: -; CDR3aa: CASSPRGVSYNEQFF; CDR3nt: TGTGCCAGCAGTCCTCGAGGGGTTTCCTACAATGAGCAGTTCTTC
abundance: many; v_gene: TRBV5-1; j_gene: TRBJ1-1; d_gene: TRBD1; CDR3aa: CASSSGTGGEAFF; CDR3nt: TGCGCCAGCAGCTCCGGGACAGGGGGCGAAGCTTTCTTT
abundance: few; v_gene: TRBV5-6; j_gene: TRBJ2-5; d_gene: -; CDR3aa: CASSLVGSVETQYF; CDR3nt: TGTGCCAGCAGCTTGGTCGGGAGCGTAGAGACCCAGTACTTC
abundance: -; v_gene: TRBV20-1; j_gene: TRBJ2-5; d_gene: TRBD2; CDR3aa: CSARDAPRLAGSETQYF; CDR3nt: TGCAGTGCTAGAGATGCCCCAAGACTAGCGGGGTCAGAGACCCAGTACTTC
abundance: many; v_gene: TRBV19; j_gene: TRBJ2-3; d_gene: -; CDR3aa: CASGKYSESTDTQYF; CDR3nt: TGTGCCAGTGGGAAGTATAGCGAGAGCACAGATACGCAGTATTTT
abundance: many; v_gene: TRBV7-9; j_gene: TRBJ1-2; d_gene: -; CDR3aa: CASRPLLDYGYTF; CDR3nt: TGTGCCAGCAGGCCACTCTTGGACTATGGCTACACCTTC
abundance: many; v_gene: TRBV6-2/TRBV6-3; j_gene: TRBJ1-1; d_gene: -; CDR3aa: CASSYFRESAEAFF; CDR3nt: TGTGCCAGCAGTTACTTTCGTGAGTCCGCTGAAGCTTTCTTT
abundance: many; v_gene: TRBV6-2/TRBV6-3; j_gene: TRBJ1-5; d_gene: -; CDR3aa: CASSQLRAQGNQPQHF; CDR3nt: TGTGCCAGCAGTCAACTCCGGGCCCAGGGGAATCAGCCCCAGCATTTT
abundance: few; v_gene: TRBV28; j_gene: TRBJ2-2; d_gene: TRBD1; CDR3aa: CASSKRGRTNTGELFF; CDR3nt: TGTGCCAGCAGTAAGAGGGGGCGGACGAACACCGGGGAGCTGTTTTTT